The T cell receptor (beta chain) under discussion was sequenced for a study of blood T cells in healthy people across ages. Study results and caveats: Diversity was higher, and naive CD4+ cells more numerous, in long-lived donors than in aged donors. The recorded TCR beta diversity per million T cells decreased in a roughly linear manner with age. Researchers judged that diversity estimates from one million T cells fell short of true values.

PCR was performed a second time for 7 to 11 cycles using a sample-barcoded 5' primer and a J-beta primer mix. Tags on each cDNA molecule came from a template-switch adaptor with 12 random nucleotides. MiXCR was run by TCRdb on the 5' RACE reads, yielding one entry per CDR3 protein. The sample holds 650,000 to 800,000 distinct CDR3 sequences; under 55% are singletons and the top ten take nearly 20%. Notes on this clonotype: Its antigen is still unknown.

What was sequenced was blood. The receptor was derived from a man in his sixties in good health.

Here the CDR3 reads CAITDTGELFF. CDR3 sequence (DNA): TGTGCCATCACCGACACCGGGGAGCTGTTTTTT. The V call is TRBV10-3, the J call TRBJ2-2; D unclear. The V end was cut by 7 bases, the J end by 3 bases, with 3 bases between. CDR3 length equals 11 residues. The germline CDR1 and CDR2 sequences are ENHRY and SYGVKD.